The T cell receptor beta chain described here comes from a study of cytomegalovirus exposure and HLA in healthy donors. Study conclusions and caveats: Later analysis revealed greater clonal expansion in HLA-associated TCR beta chains than in equally common others. Cytomegalovirus status was reportedly diagnosed by the classifier with high specificity and sensitivity.

This clone was seen only once. Its target is not known. Trimming pared 3 bases from V and 1 base from J, leaving 12 bases between. This CDR3 is 15 amino acids long. The germline gives CDR1 SGHTA, CDR2 FQGNSA. PCR was performed using 60 Vbeta and 13 Jbeta primers. Original methodology: A later analysis counted 70 million to 85 million unique TCR beta chains, 9.5 million to 12 million shared. Clones were sequenced by immunoSEQ multiplex PCR, and TCRdb holds only the in-frame ones, with some missing. V, J and clone size are taken as reported in that table, and D and trimming were inferred from the DNA itself. This table holds approximately 140,000 clones, approximately 76% found once.

Sequenced material: PBMCs. V gene TRBV7-2 combines with J gene TRBJ1-1; a possible D gene is TRBD1 (5 bases). The TCR originated in a man aged 40-49 years in good health and CMV-seronegative. The CDR3 DNA sequence: TGTGCCAGCAGCTTCGTCGGACAAACGAACACTGAAGCTTTCTTT. Protein: CASSFVGQTNTEAFF.